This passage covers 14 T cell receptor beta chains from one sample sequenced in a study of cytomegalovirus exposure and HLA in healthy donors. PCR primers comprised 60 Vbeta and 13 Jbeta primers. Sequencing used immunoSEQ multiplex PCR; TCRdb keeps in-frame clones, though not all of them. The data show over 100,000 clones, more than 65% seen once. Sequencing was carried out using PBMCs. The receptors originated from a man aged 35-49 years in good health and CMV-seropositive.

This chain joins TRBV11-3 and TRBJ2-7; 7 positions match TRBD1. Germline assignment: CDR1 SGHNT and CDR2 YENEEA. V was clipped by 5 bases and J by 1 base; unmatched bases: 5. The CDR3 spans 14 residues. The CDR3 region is CASSPARGSYEQYF. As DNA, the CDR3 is TGTGCCAGCAGCCCGGCCAGGGGGTCCTACGAGCAGTACTTC.

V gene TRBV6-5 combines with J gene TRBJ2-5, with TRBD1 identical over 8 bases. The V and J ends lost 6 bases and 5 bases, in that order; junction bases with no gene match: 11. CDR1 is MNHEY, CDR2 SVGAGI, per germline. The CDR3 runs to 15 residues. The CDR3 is CASRPTGARGETQYF. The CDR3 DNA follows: TGTGCCAGCAGGCCGACAGGGGCCAGGGGCGAGACCCAGTACTTC.

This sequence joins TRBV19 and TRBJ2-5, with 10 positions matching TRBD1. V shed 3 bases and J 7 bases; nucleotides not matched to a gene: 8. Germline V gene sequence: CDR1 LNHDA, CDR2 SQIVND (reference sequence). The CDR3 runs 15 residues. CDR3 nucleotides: TGTGCCAGTAGTATTCTGGGACAGGGGTTGGGGACCCAGTACTTC. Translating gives CASSILGQGLGTQYF.

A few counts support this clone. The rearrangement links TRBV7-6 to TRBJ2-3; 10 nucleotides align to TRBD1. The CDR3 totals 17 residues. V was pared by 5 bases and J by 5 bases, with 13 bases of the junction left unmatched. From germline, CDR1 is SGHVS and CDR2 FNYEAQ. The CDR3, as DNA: TGTGCCAGCAGCACGACACCCGGGACAGGGGTTGGAGATACGCAGTATTTT. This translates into CASSTTPGTGVGDTQYF.

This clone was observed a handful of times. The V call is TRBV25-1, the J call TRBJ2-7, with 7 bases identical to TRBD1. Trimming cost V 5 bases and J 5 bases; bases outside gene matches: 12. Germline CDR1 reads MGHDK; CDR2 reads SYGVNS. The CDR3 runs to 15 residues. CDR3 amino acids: CASSQPRGISDEQYF. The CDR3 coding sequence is TGTGCCAGCAGTCAACCCAGGGGGATTAGCGACGAGCAGTACTTC.

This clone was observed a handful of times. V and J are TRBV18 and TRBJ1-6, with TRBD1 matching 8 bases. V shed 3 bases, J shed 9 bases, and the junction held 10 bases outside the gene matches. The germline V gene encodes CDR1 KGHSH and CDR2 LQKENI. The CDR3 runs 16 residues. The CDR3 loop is CASSPLADRGSSPLHF. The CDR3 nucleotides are TGTGCCAGCTCACCGCTAGCCGACAGGGGATCTTCACCCCTCCACTTT.

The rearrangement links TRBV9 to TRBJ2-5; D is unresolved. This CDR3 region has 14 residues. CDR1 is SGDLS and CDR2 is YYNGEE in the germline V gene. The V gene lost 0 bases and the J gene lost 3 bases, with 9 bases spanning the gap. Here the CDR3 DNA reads TGTGCCAGCAGCGTAGCAGGATTAAAAGAGACCCAGTACTTC. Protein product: CASSVAGLKETQYF. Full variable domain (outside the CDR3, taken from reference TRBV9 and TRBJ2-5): DSGVTQTPKHLITATGQRVTLRCSPRSGDLSVYWYQQSLDQGLQFLIQYYNGEERAKGNILERFSAQQFPDLHSELNLSSLELGDSALYFCASSVAGLKETQYFGPGTRLLVL.

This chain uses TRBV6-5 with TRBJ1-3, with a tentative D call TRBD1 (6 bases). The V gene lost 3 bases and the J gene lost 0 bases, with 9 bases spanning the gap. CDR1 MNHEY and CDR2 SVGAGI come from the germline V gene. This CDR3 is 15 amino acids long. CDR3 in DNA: TGTGCCAGCAGTTATGACAGGAGCTCTGGAAACACCATATATTTT. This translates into CASSYDRSSGNTIYF.

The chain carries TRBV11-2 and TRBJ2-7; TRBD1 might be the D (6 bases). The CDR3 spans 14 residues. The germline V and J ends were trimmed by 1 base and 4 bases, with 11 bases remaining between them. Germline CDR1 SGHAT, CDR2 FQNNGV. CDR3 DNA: TGTGCCAGCAGCTTAGCACGGACAGATTACGAGCAGTACTTC. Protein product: CASSLARTDYEQYF.

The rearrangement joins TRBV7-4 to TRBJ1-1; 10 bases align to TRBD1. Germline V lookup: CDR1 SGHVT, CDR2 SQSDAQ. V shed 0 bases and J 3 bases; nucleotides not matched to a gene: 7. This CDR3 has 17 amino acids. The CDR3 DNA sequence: TGTGCCAGCAGCTTAGCTGGGACAGGGGCTAAGGACACTGAAGCTTTCTTT. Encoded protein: CASSLAGTGAKDTEAFF.

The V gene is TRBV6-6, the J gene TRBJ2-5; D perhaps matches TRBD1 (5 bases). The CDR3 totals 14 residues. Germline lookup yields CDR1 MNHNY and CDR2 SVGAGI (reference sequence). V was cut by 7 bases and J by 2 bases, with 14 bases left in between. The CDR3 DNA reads TGTGCCAGCACCTCAGGGCCCGTACAAGAGACCCAGTACTTC. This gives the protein CASTSGPVQETQYF.

CDR3 bases: TGTGCCAGTAGTATCGGTTCGTGGGGAGTTGGGGAGCTGTTTTTT. It yields the protein CASSIGSWGVGELFF. V and J are TRBV19 and TRBJ2-2; D perhaps matches TRBD2 (5 bases). V was trimmed by 3 bases and J by 8 bases, leaving 16 bases between them. The CDR3 runs to 15 residues. Per germline, CDR1 LNHDA and CDR2 SQIVND (reference sequence).

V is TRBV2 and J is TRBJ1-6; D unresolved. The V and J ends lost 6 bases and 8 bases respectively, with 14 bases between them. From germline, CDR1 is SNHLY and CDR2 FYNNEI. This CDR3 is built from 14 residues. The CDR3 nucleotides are TGTGCCAGCAGACCAGGAGGAAGTTATTCACCCCTCCACTTT. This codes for CASRPGGSYSPLHF.

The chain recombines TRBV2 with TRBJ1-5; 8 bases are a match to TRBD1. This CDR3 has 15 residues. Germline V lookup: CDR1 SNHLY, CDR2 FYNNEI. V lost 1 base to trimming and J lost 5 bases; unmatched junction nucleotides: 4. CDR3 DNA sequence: TGTGCCAGCAGTGAAGAGGGACAGGTTTATCAGCCCCAGCATTTT. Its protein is CASSEEGQVYQPQHF.